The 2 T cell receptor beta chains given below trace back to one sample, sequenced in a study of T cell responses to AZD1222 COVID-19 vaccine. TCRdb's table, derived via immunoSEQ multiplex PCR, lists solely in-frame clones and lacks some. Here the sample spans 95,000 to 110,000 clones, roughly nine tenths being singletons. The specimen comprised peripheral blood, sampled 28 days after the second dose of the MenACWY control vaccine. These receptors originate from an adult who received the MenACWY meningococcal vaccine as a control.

In DNA form, the CDR3 reads TGTGCCAGCAGCTTAATAACTGCTAGCGAGACCCAGTACTTC. This sequence encodes CASSLITASETQYF. The chain joins TRBV7-9 to TRBJ2-5; D perhaps matches TRBD2 (5 bases). The CDR3 contains 14 residues. Germline V CDR1 and CDR2: SEHNR, FQNEAQ (reference sequence). Between the trimmed V and J ends, which lost 2 bases and 5 bases, there was a span of 12 bases.

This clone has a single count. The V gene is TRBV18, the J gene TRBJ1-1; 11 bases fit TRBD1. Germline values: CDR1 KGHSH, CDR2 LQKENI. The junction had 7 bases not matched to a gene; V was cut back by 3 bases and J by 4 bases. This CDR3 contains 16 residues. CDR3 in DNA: TGTGCCAGCTCACCTAGGACAGGGGGCTTAATCACTGAAGCTTTCTTT. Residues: CASSPRTGGLITEAFF.